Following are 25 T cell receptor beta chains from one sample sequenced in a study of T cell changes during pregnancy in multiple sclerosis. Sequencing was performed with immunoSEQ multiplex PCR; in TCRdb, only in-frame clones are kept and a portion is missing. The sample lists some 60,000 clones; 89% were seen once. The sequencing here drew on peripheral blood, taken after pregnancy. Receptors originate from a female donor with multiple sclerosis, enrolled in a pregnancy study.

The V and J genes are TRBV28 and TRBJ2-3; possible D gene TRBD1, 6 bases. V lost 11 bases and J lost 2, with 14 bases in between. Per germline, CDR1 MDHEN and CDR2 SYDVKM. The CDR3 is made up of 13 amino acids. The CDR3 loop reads CAGRDTNTDTQYF. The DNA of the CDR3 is TGTGCCGGAAGGGACACCAACACAGATACGCAGTATTTT.

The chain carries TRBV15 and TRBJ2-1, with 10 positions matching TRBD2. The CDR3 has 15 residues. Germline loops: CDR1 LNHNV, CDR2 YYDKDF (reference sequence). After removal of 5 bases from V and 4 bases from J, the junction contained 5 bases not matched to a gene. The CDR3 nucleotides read TGTGCCACCAGCCAAACTAGCGGGGCTTACAATGAGCAGTTCTTC. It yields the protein CATSQTSGAYNEQFF. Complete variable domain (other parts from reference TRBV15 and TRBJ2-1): DAMVIQNPRYQVTQFGKPVTLSCSQTLNHNVMYWYQQKSSQAPKLLFHYYDKDFNNEADTPDNFQSRRPNTSFCFLDIRSPGLGDTAMYLCATSQTSGAYNEQFFGPGTRLTVL.

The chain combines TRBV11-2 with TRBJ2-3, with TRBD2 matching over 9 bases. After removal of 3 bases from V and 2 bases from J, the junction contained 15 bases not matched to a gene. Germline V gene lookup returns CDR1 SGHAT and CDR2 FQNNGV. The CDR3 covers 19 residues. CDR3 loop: CASSFLHGWAGGHTDTQYF. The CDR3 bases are TGTGCCAGCAGCTTTCTTCACGGTTGGGCGGGGGGGCACACAGATACGCAGTATTTT.

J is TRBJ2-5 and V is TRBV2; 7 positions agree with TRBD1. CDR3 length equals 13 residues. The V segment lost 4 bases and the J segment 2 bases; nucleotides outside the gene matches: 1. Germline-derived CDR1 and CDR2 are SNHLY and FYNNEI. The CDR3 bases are TGTGCCAGCAGTGGGACAGGACAAGAGACCCAGTACTTC. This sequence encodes CASSGTGQETQYF.

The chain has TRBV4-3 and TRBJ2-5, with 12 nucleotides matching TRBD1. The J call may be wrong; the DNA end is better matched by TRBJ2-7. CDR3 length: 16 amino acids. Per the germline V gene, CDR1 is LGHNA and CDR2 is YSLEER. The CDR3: CASSQPGQGATYEQYF. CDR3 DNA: TGCGCCAGCAGCCAACCGGGACAGGGGGCAACCTACGAGCAGTACTTC.

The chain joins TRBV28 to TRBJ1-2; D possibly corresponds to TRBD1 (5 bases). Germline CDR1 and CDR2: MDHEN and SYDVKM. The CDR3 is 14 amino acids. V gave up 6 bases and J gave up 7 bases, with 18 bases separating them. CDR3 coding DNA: TGTGCCAGCAGCTCCCTACCCGGGACTAGTGGCTACACCTTC. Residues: CASSSLPGTSGYTF.

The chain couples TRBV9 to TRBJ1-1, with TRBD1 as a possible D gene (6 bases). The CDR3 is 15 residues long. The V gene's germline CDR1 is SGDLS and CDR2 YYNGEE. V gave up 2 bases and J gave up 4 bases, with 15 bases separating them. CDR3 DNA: TGTGCCAGCAGCGTGAGGGGGGGTGTGGGCACTGAAGCTTTCTTT. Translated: CASSVRGGVGTEAFF.

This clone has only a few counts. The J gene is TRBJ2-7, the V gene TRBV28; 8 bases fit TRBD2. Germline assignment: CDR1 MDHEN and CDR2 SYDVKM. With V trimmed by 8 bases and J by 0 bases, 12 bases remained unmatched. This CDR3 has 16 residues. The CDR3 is CASLPSEGTSSYEQYF. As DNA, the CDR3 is TGTGCCAGCCTCCCCTCCGAGGGGACTAGCTCCTACGAGCAGTACTTC.

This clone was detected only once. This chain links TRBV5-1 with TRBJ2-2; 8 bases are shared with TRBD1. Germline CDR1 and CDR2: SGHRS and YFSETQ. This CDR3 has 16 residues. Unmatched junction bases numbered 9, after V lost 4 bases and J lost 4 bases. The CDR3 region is CASSPHRDRSTGELFF. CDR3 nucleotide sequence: TGCGCCAGCAGCCCCCACCGGGACAGGAGCACCGGGGAGCTGTTTTTT.

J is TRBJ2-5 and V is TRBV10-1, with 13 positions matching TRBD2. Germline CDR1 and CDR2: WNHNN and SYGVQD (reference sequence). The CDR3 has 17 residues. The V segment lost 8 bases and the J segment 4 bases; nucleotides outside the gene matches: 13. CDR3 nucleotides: TGCGCCAGCGGACCTACGACTAGCGGGGGGTCTCGAGAGACCCAGTACTTC. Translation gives CASGPTTSGGSRETQYF.

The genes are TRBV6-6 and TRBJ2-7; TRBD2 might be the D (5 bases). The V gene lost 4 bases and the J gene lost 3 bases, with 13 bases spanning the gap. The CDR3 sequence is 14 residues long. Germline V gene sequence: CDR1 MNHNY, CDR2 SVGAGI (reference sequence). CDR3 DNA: TGTGCCAGCAGTTTTTCACTAGGCAGCTACGAGCAGTACTTC. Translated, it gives CASSFSLGSYEQYF.

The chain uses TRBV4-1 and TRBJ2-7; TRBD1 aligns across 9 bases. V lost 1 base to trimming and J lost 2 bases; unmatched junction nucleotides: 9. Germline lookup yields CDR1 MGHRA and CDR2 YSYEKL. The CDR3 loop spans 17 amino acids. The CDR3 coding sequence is TGCGCCAGCAGCCAAGGTCCCAACAGGGGGCGTACCTACGAGCAGTACTTC. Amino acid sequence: CASSQGPNRGRTYEQYF.

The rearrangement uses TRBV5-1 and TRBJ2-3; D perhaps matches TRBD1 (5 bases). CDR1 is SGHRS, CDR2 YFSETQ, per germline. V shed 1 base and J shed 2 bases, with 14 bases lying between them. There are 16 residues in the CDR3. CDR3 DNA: TGCGCCAGCAGCTTGTGGAAAAGGGGTTTCACAGATACGCAGTATTTT. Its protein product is CASSLWKRGFTDTQYF.

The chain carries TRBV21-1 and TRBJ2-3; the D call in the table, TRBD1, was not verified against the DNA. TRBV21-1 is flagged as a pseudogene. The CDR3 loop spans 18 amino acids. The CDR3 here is CASSPISCRIFSTDTQYF. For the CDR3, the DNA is TGTGCCAGCAGCCCAATTAGTTGCAGGATCTTTAGCACAGATACGCAGTATTTT.

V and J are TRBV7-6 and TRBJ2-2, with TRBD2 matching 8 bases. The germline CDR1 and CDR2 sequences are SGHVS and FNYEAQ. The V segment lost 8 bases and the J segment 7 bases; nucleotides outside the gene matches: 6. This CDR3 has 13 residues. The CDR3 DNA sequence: TGTGCCAGCCAGCGGGGGACCGTCGGGGAGCTGTTTTTT. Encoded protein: CASQRGTVGELFF.

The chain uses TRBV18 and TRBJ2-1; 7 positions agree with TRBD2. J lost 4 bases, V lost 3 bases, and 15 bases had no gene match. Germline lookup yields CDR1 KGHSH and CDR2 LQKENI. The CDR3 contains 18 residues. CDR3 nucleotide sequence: TGTGCCAGCTCACCCCCGGACAAGGGCCCGGGGGGTTACAATGAGCAGTTCTTC. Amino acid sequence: CASSPPDKGPGGYNEQFF.

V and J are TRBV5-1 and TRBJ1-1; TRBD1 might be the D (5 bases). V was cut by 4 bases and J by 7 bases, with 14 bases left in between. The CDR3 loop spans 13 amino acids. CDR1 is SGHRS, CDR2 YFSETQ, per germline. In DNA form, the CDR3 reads TGCGCCAGCAGCCCCTGGCAGGGAAGTGAAGCTTTCTTT. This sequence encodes CASSPWQGSEAFF.

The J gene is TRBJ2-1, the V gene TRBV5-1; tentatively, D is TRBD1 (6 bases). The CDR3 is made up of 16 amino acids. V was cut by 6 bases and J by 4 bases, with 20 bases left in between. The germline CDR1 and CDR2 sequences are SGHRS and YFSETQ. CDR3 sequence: CASTLSIDRRYNEQFF. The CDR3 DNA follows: TGCGCCAGCACCCTTAGTATCGACAGGAGATACAATGAGCAGTTCTTC. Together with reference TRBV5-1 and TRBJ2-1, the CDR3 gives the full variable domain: KAGVTQTPRYLIKTRGQQVTLSCSPISGHRSVSWYQQTPGQGLQFLFEYFSETQRNKGNFPGRFSGRQFSNSRSEMNVSTLELGDSALYLCASTLSIDRRYNEQFFGPGTRLTVL.

The CDR3 reads CAWNRGTNSGNTIYF. The CDR3 DNA is TGTGCCTGGAATCGAGGAACCAACTCTGGAAACACCATATATTTT. V is TRBV30 and J is TRBJ1-3; D gene unclear. The CDR3 extends over 15 amino acids. V lost 4 bases, J lost 0 bases, and 13 bases lay in between. CDR1 and CDR2 from the germline V gene are GTSNPN and SVGIG (reference sequence). The full variable domain, in which reference TRBV30 and TRBJ1-3 provide the parts outside the CDR3, is SQTIHQWPATLVQPVGSPLSLECTVEGTSNPNLYWYRQAAGRGLQLLFYSVGIGQISSEVPQNLSASRPQDRQFILSSKKLLLSDSGFYLCAWNRGTNSGNTIYFGEGSWLTVV.

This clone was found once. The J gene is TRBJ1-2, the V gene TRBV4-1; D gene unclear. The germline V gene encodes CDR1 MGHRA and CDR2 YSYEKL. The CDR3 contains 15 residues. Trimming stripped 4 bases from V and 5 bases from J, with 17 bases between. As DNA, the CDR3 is TGCGCCAGCAGCCCCCGGGAACTAGGAGGGTATGGCTACACCTTC. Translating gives CASSPRELGGYGYTF.

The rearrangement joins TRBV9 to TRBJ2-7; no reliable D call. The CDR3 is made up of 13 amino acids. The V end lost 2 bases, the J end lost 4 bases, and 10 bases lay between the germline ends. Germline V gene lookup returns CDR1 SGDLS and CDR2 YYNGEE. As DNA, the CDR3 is TGTGCCAGCAGCGTGAGCCCCCTGTACGAGCAGTACTTC. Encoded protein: CASSVSPLYEQYF.

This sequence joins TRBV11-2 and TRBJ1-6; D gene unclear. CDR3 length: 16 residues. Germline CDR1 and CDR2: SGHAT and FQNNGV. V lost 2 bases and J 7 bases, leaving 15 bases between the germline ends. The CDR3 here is CASSLYPGVFNSPLHF. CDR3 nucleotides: TGTGCCAGCAGCTTATACCCAGGCGTCTTCAATTCACCCCTCCACTTT. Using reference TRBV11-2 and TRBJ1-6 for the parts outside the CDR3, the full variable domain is EAGVAQSPRYKIIEKRQSVAFWCNPISGHATLYWYQQILGQGPKLLIQFQNNGVVDDSQLPKDRFSAERLKGVDSTLKIQPAKLEDSAVYLCASSLYPGVFNSPLHFGNGTRLTVT.

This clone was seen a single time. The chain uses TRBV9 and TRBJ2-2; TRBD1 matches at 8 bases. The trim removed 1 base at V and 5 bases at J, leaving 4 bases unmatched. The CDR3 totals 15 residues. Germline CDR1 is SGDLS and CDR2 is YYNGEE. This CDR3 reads CASSVLQGVTGELFF. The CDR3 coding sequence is TGTGCCAGCAGCGTATTACAGGGGGTTACCGGGGAGCTGTTTTTT.

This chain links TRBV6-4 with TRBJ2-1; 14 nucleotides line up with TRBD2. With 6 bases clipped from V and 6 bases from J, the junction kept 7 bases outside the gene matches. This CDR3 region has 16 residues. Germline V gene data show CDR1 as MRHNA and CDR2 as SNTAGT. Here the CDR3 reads CASSPRLAGGGNEQFF. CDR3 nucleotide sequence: TGTGCCAGCAGCCCAAGACTAGCGGGGGGGGGCAATGAGCAGTTCTTC.

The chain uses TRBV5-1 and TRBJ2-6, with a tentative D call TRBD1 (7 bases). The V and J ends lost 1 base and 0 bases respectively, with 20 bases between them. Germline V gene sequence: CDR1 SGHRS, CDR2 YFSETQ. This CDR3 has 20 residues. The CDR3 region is CASSLWGGDSDYSGANVLTF. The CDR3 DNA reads TGCGCCAGCAGCTTGTGGGGCGGGGACAGTGATTACTCTGGGGCCAACGTCCTGACTTTC. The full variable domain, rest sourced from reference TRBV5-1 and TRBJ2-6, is KAGVTQTPRYLIKTRGQQVTLSCSPISGHRSVSWYQQTPGQGLQFLFEYFSETQRNKGNFPGRFSGRQFSNSRSEMNVSTLELGDSALYLCASSLWGGDSDYSGANVLTFGAGSRLTVL.